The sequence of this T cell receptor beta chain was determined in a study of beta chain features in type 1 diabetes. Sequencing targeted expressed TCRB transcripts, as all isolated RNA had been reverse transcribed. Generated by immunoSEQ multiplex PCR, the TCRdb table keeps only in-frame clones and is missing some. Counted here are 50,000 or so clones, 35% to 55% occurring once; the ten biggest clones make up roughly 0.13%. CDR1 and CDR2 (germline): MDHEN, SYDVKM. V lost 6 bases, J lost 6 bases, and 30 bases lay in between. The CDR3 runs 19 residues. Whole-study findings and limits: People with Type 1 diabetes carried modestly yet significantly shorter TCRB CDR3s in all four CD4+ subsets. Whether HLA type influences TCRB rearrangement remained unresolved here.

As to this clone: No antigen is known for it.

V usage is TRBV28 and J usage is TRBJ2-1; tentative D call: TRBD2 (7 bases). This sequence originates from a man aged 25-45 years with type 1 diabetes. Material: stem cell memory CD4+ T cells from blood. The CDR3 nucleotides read TGTGCCAGCAGGTCATTGGGGTTGGGGAGGGGGAACTTCATCAATGAGCAGTTCTTC. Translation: CASRSLGLGRGNFINEQFF.